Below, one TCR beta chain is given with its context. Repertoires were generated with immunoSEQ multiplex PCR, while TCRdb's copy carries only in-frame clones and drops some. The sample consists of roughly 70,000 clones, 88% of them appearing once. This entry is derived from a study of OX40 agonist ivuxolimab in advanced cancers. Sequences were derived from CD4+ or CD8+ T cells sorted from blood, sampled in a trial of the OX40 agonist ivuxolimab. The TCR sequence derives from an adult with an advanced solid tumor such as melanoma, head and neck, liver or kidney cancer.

The CDR3 sequence: CASSQDRGRGHGYTF. Here the CDR3 DNA reads TGTGCCAGCAGCCAAGATCGAGGCAGGGGGCATGGCTACACCTTC. V and J are TRBV14 and TRBJ1-2; 8 bases are a match to TRBD1. The germline V gene has CDR1 SGHDN and CDR2 FVKESK. The CDR3 length is 15 residues. Trimming at V came to 0 bases and at J to 6 bases, leaving 6 bases not matched to a gene.